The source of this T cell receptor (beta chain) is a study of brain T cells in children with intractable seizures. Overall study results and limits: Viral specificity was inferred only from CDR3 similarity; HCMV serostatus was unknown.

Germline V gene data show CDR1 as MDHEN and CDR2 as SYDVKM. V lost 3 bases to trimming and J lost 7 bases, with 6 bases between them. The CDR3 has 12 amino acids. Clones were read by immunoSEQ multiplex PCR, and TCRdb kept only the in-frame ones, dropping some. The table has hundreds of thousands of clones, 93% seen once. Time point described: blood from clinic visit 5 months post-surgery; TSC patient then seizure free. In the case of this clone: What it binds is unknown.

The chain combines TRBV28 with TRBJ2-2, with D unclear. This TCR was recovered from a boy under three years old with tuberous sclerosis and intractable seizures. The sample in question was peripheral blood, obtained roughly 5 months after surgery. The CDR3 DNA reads TGTGCCAGCAGTTTTCAAAACGGGGAGCTGTTTTTT. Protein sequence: CASSFQNGELFF.